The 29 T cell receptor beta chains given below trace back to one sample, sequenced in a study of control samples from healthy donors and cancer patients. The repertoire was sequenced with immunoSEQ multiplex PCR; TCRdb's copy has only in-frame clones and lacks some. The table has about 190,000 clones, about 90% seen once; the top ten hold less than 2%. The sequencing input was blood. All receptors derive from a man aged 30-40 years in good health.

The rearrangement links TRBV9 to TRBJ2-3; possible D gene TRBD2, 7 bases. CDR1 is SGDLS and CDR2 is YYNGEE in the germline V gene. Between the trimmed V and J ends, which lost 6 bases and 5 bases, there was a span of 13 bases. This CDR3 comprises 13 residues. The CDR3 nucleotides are TGTGCCAGCACGAGGGGGGGCGGAGATACGCAGTATTTT. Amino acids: CASTRGGGDTQYF.

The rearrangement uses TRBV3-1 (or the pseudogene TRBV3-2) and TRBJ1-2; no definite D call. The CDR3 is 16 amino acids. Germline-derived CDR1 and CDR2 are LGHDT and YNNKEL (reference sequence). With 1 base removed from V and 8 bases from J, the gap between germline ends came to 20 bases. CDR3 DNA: TGTGCCAGCAGCCAAGGGGCCGAAGAGGGTCAAAGAGGCTACACCTTC. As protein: CASSQGAEEGQRGYTF.

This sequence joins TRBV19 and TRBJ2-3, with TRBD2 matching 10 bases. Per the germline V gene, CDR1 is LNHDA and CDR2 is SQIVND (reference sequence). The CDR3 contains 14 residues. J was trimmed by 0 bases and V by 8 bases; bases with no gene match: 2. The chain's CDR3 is CASQRGGSTDTQYF. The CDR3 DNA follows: TGTGCCAGTCAGCGGGGGGGGAGCACAGATACGCAGTATTTT.

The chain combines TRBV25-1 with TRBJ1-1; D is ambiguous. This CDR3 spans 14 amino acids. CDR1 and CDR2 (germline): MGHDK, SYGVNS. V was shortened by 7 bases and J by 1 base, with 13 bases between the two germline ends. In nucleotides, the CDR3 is TGTGCCAGCACCACCCCGGAACCGAACACTGAAGCTTTCTTT. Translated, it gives CASTTPEPNTEAFF.

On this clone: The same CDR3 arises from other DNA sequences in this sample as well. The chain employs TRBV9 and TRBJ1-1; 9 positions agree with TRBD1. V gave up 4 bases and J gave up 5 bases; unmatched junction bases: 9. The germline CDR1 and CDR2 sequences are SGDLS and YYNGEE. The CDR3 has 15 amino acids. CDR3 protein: CASSPRGQGRTEAFF. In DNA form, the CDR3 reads TGTGCCAGCAGCCCAAGGGGACAGGGTAGGACTGAAGCTTTCTTT.

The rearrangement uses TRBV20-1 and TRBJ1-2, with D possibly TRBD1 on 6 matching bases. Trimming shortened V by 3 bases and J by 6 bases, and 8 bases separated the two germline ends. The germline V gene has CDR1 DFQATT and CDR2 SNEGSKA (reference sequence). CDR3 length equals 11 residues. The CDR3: CSARRGNGYTF. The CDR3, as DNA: TGCAGTGCTAGGAGGGGGAATGGCTACACCTTC.

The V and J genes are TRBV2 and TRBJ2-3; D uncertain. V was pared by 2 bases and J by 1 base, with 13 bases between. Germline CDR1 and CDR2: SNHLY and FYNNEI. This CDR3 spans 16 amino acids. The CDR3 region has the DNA TGTGCCAGCAGTGAAATTTTGGGTTGGGGCACAGATACGCAGTATTTT. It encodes CASSEILGWGTDTQYF.

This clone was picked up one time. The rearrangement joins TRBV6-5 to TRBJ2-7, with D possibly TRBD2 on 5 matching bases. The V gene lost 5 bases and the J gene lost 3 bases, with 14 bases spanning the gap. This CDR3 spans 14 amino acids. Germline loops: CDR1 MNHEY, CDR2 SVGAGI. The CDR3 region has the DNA TGTGCCAGCAGTCGAACGGACGGGGACTACGAGCAGTACTTC. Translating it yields CASSRTDGDYEQYF.

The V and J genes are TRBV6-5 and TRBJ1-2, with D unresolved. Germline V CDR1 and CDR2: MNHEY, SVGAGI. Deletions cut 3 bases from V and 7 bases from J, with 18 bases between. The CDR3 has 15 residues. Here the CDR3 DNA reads TGTGCCAGCAGTTATCGACTCGGACTAATCACTGGCTACACCTTC. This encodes CASSYRLGLITGYTF.

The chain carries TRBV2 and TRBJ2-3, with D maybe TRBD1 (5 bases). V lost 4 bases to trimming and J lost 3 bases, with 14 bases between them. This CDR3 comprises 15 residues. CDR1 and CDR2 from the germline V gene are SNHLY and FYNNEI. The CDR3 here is CASSVQAWGTDTQYF. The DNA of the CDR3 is TGTGCCAGCAGTGTACAGGCTTGGGGAACAGATACGCAGTATTTT.

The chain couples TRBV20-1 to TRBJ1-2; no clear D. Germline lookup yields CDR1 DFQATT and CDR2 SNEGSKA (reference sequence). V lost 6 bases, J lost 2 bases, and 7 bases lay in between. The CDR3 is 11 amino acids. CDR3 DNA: TGCAGTGCCTCAGAGAACTATGGCTACACCTTC. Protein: CSASENYGYTF.

The CDR3 is CASSLGNELLNSPLHF. The CDR3 bases are TGTGCCAGCAGCTTGGGAAACGAGCTTTTGAATTCACCCCTCCACTTT. The rearrangement joins TRBV5-6 to TRBJ1-6; D is undetermined. This CDR3 is built from 16 residues. Trimming left V 0 bases short and J 7 bases short, with 14 bases between. Germline lookup yields CDR1 SGHDT and CDR2 YYEEEE.

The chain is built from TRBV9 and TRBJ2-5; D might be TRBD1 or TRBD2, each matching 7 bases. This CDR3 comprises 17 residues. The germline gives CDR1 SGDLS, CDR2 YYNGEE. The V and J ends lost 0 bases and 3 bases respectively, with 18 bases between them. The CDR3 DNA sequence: TGTGCCAGCAGCGTAGGCTGGTTGTCAGGGGGGGAAGAGACCCAGTACTTC. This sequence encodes CASSVGWLSGGEETQYF.

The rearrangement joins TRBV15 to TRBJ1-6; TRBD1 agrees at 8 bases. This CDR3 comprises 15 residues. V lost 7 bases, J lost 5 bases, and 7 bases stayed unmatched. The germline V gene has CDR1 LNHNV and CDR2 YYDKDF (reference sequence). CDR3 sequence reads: CATTLDRVNNSPLHF. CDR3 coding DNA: TGTGCCACCACCCTGGACAGGGTGAATAATTCACCCCTCCACTTT.

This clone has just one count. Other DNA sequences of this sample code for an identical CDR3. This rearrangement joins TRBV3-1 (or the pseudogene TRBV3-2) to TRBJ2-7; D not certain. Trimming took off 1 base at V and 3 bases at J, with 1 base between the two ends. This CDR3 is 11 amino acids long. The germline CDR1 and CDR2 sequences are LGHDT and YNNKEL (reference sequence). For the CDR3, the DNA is TGTGCCAGCAGCCAAGGCTACGAGCAGTACTTC. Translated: CASSQGYEQYF.

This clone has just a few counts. The DNA for the CDR3 is TGCGCCAGCAGCTTGAGGACTCCGGGGAATTCACCCCTCCACTTT. Amino acids: CASSLRTPGNSPLHF. The chain employs TRBV5-1 and TRBJ1-6; D call uncertain. CDR1 SGHRS and CDR2 YFSETQ come from the germline V gene. V lost 1 base, J lost 7 bases, and 12 bases lay in between. The CDR3 covers 15 residues.

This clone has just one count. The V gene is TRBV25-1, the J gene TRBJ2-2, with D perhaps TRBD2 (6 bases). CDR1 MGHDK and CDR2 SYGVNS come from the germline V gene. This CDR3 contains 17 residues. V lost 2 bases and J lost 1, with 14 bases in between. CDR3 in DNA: TGTGCCAGCAGTGAAGCTGGAGGGGCCCTGAACACCGGGGAGCTGTTTTTT. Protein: CASSEAGGALNTGELFF.

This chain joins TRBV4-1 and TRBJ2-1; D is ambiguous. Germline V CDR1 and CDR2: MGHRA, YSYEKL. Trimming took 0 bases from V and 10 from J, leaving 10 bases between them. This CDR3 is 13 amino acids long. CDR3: CASSQEYLPEQFF. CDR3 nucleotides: TGCGCCAGCAGCCAAGAATACTTACCCGAGCAGTTCTTC.

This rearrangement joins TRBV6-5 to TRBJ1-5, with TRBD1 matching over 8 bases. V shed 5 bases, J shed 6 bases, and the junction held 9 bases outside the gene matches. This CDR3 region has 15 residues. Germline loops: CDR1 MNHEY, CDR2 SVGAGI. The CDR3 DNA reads TGTGCCAGCAGTAGGGGGCAGGGGGCGCGTCAGCCCCAGCATTTT. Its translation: CASSRGQGARQPQHF.

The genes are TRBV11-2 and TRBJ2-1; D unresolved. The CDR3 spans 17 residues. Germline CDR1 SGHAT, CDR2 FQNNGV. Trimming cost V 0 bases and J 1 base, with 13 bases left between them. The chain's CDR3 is CASSLDGPVSSYNEQFF. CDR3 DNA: TGTGCCAGCAGCTTAGATGGCCCCGTATCGTCCTACAATGAGCAGTTCTTC.

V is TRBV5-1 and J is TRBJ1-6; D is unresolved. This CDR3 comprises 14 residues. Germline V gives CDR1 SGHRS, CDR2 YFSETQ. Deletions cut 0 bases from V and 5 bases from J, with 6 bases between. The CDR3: CASSLAVDNSPLHF. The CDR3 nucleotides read TGCGCCAGCAGCTTGGCTGTAGATAATTCACCCCTCCACTTT.

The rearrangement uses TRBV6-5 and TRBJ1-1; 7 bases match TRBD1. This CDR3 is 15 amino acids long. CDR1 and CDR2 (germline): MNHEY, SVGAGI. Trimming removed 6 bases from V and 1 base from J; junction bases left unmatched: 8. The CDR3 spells CASRQGGTANTEAFF. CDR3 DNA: TGTGCCAGCAGGCAAGGGGGGACAGCGAACACTGAAGCTTTCTTT.

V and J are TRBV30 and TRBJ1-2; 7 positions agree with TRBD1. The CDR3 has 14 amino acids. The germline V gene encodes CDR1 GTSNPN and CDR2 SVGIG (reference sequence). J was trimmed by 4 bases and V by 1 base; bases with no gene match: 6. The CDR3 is CAWSAVTGTYGYTF. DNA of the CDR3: TGTGCCTGGAGTGCGGTGACAGGGACCTATGGCTACACCTTC.

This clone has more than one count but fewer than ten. Here the CDR3 reads CASSTTQGYYEQYF. The CDR3 DNA sequence: TGTGCCAGCAGCACCACACAAGGGTACTACGAGCAGTACTTC. The chain carries TRBV7-9 and TRBJ2-7; unclear D gene. The CDR3 has 14 amino acids. V was pared by 5 bases and J by 3 bases, with 14 bases between. CDR1 and CDR2 from the germline V gene are SEHNR and FQNEAQ (reference sequence).

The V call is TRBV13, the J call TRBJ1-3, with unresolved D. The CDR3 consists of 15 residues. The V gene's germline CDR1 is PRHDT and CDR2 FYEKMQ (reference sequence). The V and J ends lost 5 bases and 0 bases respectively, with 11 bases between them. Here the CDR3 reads CASSKKQSSGNTIYF. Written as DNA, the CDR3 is TGTGCCAGCAGCAAAAAACAGAGCTCTGGAAACACCATATATTTT.

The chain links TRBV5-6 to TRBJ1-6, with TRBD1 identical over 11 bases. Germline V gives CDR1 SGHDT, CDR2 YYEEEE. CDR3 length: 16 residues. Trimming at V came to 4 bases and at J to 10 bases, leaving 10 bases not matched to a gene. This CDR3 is CASSMDRTGGFSPLHF. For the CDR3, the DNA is TGTGCCAGCAGCATGGATCGGACAGGGGGCTTCTCACCCCTCCACTTT.

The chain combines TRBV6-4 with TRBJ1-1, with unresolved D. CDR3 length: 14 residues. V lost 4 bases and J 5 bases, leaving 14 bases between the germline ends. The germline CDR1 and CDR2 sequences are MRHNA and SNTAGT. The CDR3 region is CASSARGGETEAFF. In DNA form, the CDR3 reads TGTGCCAGCAGTGCACGGGGAGGAGAAACTGAAGCTTTCTTT.

The CDR3 sequence: CASSLLNSPLHF. CDR3 in DNA: TGTGCCAGCAGTCTCCTAAATTCACCCCTCCACTTT. The V and J genes are TRBV28 and TRBJ1-6; D not certain. Germline V lookup: CDR1 MDHEN, CDR2 SYDVKM. This CDR3 has 12 amino acids. V shed 5 bases and J shed 7 bases, with 6 bases lying between them.

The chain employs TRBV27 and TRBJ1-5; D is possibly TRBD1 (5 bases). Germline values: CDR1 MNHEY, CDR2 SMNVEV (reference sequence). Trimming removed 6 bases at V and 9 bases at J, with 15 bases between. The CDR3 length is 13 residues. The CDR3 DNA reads TGTGCCAGCAGCCTCCGGGGCCTTCGGCCCCAGCATTTT. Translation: CASSLRGLRPQHF.